This TCR beta chain was obtained from a study of blood T cells in healthy people across ages. Whole-study findings and limits: With age, beta diversity per million T cells declined roughly linearly, significantly by approximately 40. Diversity estimated from one million T cells was considered an underestimate.

The germline CDR1 and CDR2 sequences are SQVTM and ANQGSEA. There are 15 residues in the CDR3. The V gene end was trimmed by 0 bases and the J gene end by 2 bases; junction bases not matched to a gene: 6. A second PCR, run for roughly 7 to 11 cycles, used a sample-barcoded 5' primer plus a J-beta primer mix. Each cDNA molecule carried a tag from a template-switch adaptor that contained 12 random nucleotides. TCRdb reprocessed the 5' RACE reads with MiXCR, giving one entry per CDR3 protein. In the table there are about 1.7 million distinct CDR3 sequences, about 28% of which are singletons. Isolating PBMCs gave at least 6 million of these cells per sample. This clonotype has ten or more counts. Its antigen is as yet unknown.

The chain carries TRBV29-1 and TRBJ1-2; 7 nucleotides line up with TRBD1. The sequence was collected from a woman aged 25 to 45 in good health. Input material: blood. The CDR3 bases are TGCAGCGTTGAAGATCGGGACAGCTACAACTATGGCTACACCTTC. This translates into CSVEDRDSYNYGYTF. The whole variable domain, filled in from reference TRBV29-1 and TRBJ1-2, reads SAVISQKPSRDICQRGTSLTIQCQVDSQVTMMFWYRQQPGQSLTLIATANQGSEATYESGFVIDKFPISRPNLTFSTLTVSNMSPEDSSIYLCSVEDRDSYNYGYTFGSGTRLTVV.